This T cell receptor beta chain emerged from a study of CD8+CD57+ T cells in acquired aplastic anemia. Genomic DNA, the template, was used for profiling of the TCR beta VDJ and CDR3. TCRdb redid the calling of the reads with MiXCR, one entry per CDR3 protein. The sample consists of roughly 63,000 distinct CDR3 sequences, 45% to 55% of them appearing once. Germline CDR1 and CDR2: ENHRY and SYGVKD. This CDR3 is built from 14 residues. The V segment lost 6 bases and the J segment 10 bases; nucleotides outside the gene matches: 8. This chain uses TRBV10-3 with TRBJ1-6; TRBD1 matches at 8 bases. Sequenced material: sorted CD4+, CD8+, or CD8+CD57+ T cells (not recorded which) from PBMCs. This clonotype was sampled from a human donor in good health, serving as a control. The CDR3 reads CAIRTGVDGSPLHF. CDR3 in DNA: TGTGCCATCAGGACAGGGGTTGACGGATCACCCCTCCACTTT.